The 22 T cell receptor beta chains below come from one sample, sequenced in a study of shared clonotypes between healthy human individuals. Profiled with immunoSEQ multiplex PCR; TCRdb holds only in-frame clones, not every one. This sample carries millions of clones, 95% of them seen once, and the ten largest clones take 0.13%. Sequenced input: naive CD4+ T cells sorted from blood. Subset of the sample: CD45RA+ positively selected. The receptors derive from a young man in good health.

In regard to this clone: At the DNA level, this CDR3 is encoded by other sequences in the same sample as well. The chain combines TRBV6-5 with TRBJ2-5; 13 bases are a match to TRBD2. Trimming took 6 bases from V and 2 from J; bases not matched to a gene: 3. Per the germline V gene, CDR1 is MNHEY and CDR2 is SVGAGI. This CDR3 contains 15 residues. The CDR3 DNA follows: TGTGCCAGCAGAAGACTAGCGGGAGGACAAGAGACCCAGTACTTC. Its translation is CASRRLAGGQETQYF.

This clone has just one count. The chain employs TRBV6-5 and TRBJ1-5; D possibly corresponds to TRBD1 (6 bases). This CDR3 has 15 amino acids. Trimming took off 4 bases at V and 2 bases at J, with 12 bases between the two ends. CDR1 is MNHEY, CDR2 SVGAGI, per germline. In nucleotides, the CDR3 is TGTGCCAGCAGTTCCACAGGGATACGCAATCAGCCCCAGCATTTT. Translating it yields CASSSTGIRNQPQHF.

A single count supports this clone. The rearrangement links TRBV28 to TRBJ1-1; D is undetermined. Germline assignment: CDR1 MDHEN and CDR2 SYDVKM. This CDR3 contains 13 residues. Trimming took 3 bases from V and 0 from J, leaving 5 bases between them. The CDR3 region has the DNA TGTGCCAGCAGTTTCTTCCTGAACACTGAAGCTTTCTTT. Its protein is CASSFFLNTEAFF.

The CDR3 sequence is CASSQGRQSIYGYTF. Written as DNA, the CDR3 is TGTGCCAGCTCACAGGGTCGACAGTCGATCTATGGCTACACCTTC. The rearrangement uses TRBV18 and TRBJ1-2; D perhaps matches TRBD1 (5 bases). Germline CDR1 is KGHSH and CDR2 is LQKENI. This CDR3 comprises 15 residues. V shed 4 bases and J shed 4 bases, with 16 bases lying between them.

The chain links TRBV6-6 to TRBJ1-5; 12 bases agree with TRBD1. The trim removed 5 bases at V and 11 bases at J, leaving 10 bases unmatched. Germline V lookup: CDR1 MNHNY, CDR2 SVGAGI (reference sequence). The CDR3 length is 15 residues. The CDR3 sequence: CASSTPGQGASTQHF. Here the CDR3 DNA reads TGTGCCAGCAGTACACCGGGACAGGGGGCTTCAACCCAGCATTTT.

The rearrangement joins TRBV28 to TRBJ1-6, with a possible D match to TRBD1 (5 bases). V lost 7 bases to trimming and J lost 3 bases, with 10 bases between them. This CDR3 region has 14 residues. The V gene's germline CDR1 is MDHEN and CDR2 SYDVKM. CDR3 amino acids: CASTLRGYNSPLHF. The CDR3 DNA is TGTGCCAGCACCCTTAGGGGCTATAATTCACCCCTCCACTTT.

V is TRBV29-1 and J is TRBJ1-2; no definite D call. The V gene lost 1 base and the J gene lost 3 bases, with 9 bases spanning the gap. The CDR3 consists of 13 residues. CDR1 is SQVTM, CDR2 ANQGSEA, per germline. For the CDR3, the DNA is TGCAGCGTTGAAGGAGGGAAGGACTATGGCTACACCTTC. Protein: CSVEGGKDYGYTF.

A remark on this clone: Given the absence of the conserved phenylalanine or tryptophan at the CDR3 end, a read error is likely. The DNA is left out, because the CDR3 cannot be placed on it with certainty; the CDR3 is given as TCRdb lists it. V is TRBV5-1 and J is TRBJ2-3; the D call in the table, TRBD2, was not verified against the DNA. From germline, CDR1 is SGHRS and CDR2 YFSETQ. Inclusive of both ends, the CDR3 amounts to 11 amino acids. This chain's CDR3 is CASKTESGSQL.

The V call is TRBV5-1, the J call TRBJ2-3, with D perhaps matching TRBD1 or TRBD2 (5 bases each). V shed 5 bases and J shed 0 bases, with 10 bases lying between them. Looked up from germline, CDR1 is SGHRS and CDR2 is YFSETQ. This CDR3 is 14 amino acids long. CDR3 region: CASRGELSTDTQYF. As DNA, the CDR3 is TGCGCCAGCAGAGGGGAGCTTAGCACAGATACGCAGTATTTT.

This rearrangement joins TRBV27 to TRBJ1-2, with 10 positions matching TRBD1. Trimming at V came to 3 bases and at J to 8 bases, leaving 15 bases not matched to a gene. Germline V CDR1 and CDR2: MNHEY, SMNVEV (reference sequence). The CDR3 runs 17 residues. DNA for the CDR3: TGTGCCAGCAGTTTTCGGCCTCAGGGGACAGGGGACAGGGGCTACACCTTC. Encoded protein: CASSFRPQGTGDRGYTF.

The chain uses TRBV6-6 and TRBJ2-3, with TRBD2 identical over 7 bases. Trimming cost V 0 bases and J 2 bases; bases outside gene matches: 5. The CDR3 is 16 residues long. In germline, CDR1 is MNHNY, CDR2 SVGAGI (reference sequence). CDR3 loop: CASSYSSGLVTDTQYF. In DNA form, the CDR3 reads TGTGCCAGCAGTTACTCAAGCGGACTAGTCACAGATACGCAGTATTTT.

This chain's CDR3 is CASSSGLSSYNEQFF. The CDR3 DNA is TGTGCCAGCAGCTCCGGACTCAGCTCCTACAATGAGCAGTTCTTC. The chain carries TRBV11-2 and TRBJ2-1; D may be TRBD2 (5 bases). V was pared by 4 bases and J by 0 bases, with 10 bases between. This CDR3 is 15 amino acids long. CDR1 and CDR2 from the germline V gene are SGHAT and FQNNGV.

The CDR3 coding sequence is TGTGCCAGCTCACTGACAGTAGGTGCCTACGAGCAGTACTTC. Translated: CASSLTVGAYEQYF. The chain couples TRBV18 to TRBJ2-7, with a weak D call TRBD1 (5 bases). V lost 4 bases to trimming and J lost 2 bases, with 12 bases between them. The CDR3 totals 14 residues. Germline V gives CDR1 KGHSH, CDR2 LQKENI.

The chain couples TRBV6-1 to TRBJ2-3, with D possibly matching TRBD2 (5 bases). The CDR3 spans 13 residues. The V and J ends lost 7 bases and 5 bases respectively, with 13 bases between them. Germline CDR1 MNHNS, CDR2 SASEGT. CDR3 DNA sequence: TGTGCCAGCACCTTAGCGACCGGAGATACGCAGTATTTT. Translated, it gives CASTLATGDTQYF.

The rearrangement joins TRBV25-1 to TRBJ2-7; no definite D call. The CDR3 is 14 residues long. V was pared by 5 bases and J by 3 bases, with 14 bases between. The germline CDR1 and CDR2 sequences are MGHDK and SYGVNS. The CDR3: CASSPLGNSYEQYF. CDR3 sequence (DNA): TGTGCCAGCAGTCCTTTGGGGAACAGCTACGAGCAGTACTTC.

The rearrangement links TRBV11-2 to TRBJ2-1; D not certain. V lost 2 bases to trimming and J lost 1 base, with 6 bases between them. Germline-derived CDR1 and CDR2 are SGHAT and FQNNGV. The CDR3 totals 14 residues. The CDR3 here is CASSLTQSYNEQFF. Here the CDR3 DNA reads TGTGCCAGCAGCTTAACACAGTCCTACAATGAGCAGTTCTTC.

This clone was recorded only once. This sequence joins TRBV29-1 and TRBJ1-1; perhaps TRBD1 as D (6 bases). Germline lookup yields CDR1 SQVTM and CDR2 ANQGSEA. The CDR3 length is 13 residues. V was clipped by 7 bases and J by 4 bases, with 16 bases between them. The CDR3 reads CSANDRLGTEAFF. CDR3 DNA sequence: TGCAGCGCCAACGACAGGTTGGGCACTGAAGCTTTCTTT. The full variable domain, rest sourced from reference TRBV29-1 and TRBJ1-1, is SAVISQKPSRDICQRGTSLTIQCQVDSQVTMMFWYRQQPGQSLTLIATANQGSEATYESGFVIDKFPISRPNLTFSTLTVSNMSPEDSSIYLCSANDRLGTEAFFGQGTRLTVV.

This sequence joins TRBV7-3 and TRBJ2-1; 9 nucleotides match TRBD2. CDR3 length: 17 amino acids. V was clipped by 5 bases and J by 1 base; unmatched bases: 9. The germline V gene has CDR1 SGHTA and CDR2 FQGTGA. Written as DNA, the CDR3 is TGTGCCAGCAGCCATCCACAGCGGGGGGATTCCTACAATGAGCAGTTCTTC. Residues: CASSHPQRGDSYNEQFF.

J is TRBJ2-7 and V is TRBV18; 8 nucleotides align to TRBD1. The CDR3 runs to 15 residues. Trimming at V came to 1 base and at J to 6 bases, leaving 8 bases not matched to a gene. Germline values: CDR1 KGHSH, CDR2 LQKENI. The DNA for the CDR3 is TGTGCCAGCTCACCACGCCAGGGGGCGGTAATCGAGCAGTACTTC. Translation: CASSPRQGAVIEQYF.

This clone was seen once. The rearrangement joins TRBV13 to TRBJ2-7; D uncertain. This CDR3 contains 15 residues. Trimming stripped 5 bases from V and 0 bases from J, with 14 bases between. Germline CDR1 reads PRHDT; CDR2 reads FYEKMQ (reference sequence). Here the CDR3 DNA reads TGTGCCAGCAGCGCTAAAGGATCGAGCTCCTACGAGCAGTACTTC. It translates to CASSAKGSSSYEQYF.

V and J are TRBV30 and TRBJ2-3; no clear D. Germline lookup yields CDR1 GTSNPN and CDR2 SVGIG (reference sequence). This CDR3 region has 12 residues. V was pared by 3 bases and J by 3 bases, with 7 bases between. CDR3 sequence (DNA): TGTGCCTGGAGGTCGGCGACAGATACGCAGTATTTT. The encoded protein is CAWRSATDTQYF.

This clone was detected only once. The junction departs from germline at one end; a sequencing error may be responsible. V usage is TRBV2 and J usage is TRBJ2-5; 7 bases match TRBD2. CDR1 is SNHLY, CDR2 FYNNEI, per germline. The CDR3 runs 11 residues. The CDR3 nucleotides read TGTGCCAGCAGTCTTGGACTAGGCCTGGACTTC. Amino acid sequence: CASSLGLGLDF.